This TCR beta chain was sequenced in a study of blood T cell repertoires in COVID-19. Study in general: From T cells, B-cell-depleted T cells, or PBMCs came the material, which was cDNA or gDNA.

Sequenced by immunoSEQ multiplex PCR; TCRdb stores in-frame clones only, minus some. The data hold 65,000 to 80,000 clones, with about 88% observed a single time. From germline, CDR1 is SGHTA and CDR2 FQGNSA. The CDR3 totals 13 residues. A remark on this clone: At one of its ends the junction is not consistent with the germline gene, which may arise from a read error.

The sequenced material came from peripheral blood. This TCR was sampled from a man between 65 and 85 years old with active or convalescent COVID-19. The chain carries TRBV7-2 and TRBJ2-1; maybe TRBD2 (6 bases). CDR3 sequence: CASSLGWAGFILF. The CDR3 bases are TGTGCCAGCAGCTTAGGCTGGGCGGGGTTCATCCTCTTC. The full variable domain, with the rest looked up from reference TRBV7-2 and TRBJ2-1, is GAGVSQSPSNKVTEKGKDVELRCDPISGHTALYWYRQSLGQGLEFLIYFQGNSAPDKSGLPSDRFSAERTGGSVSTLTIQRTQQEDSAVYLCASSLGWAGFILFGPGTRLTVL.